These T cell receptor beta chains were read from a single sample in a study of T-cell memory formation after mild COVID-19. In TCRdb, the 5' RACE reads were re-called with MiXCR into one record per CDR3 protein. The sample lists around 370,000 distinct CDR3 sequences; under 25% were seen once. Sample: PBMCs or a T cell subset sorted from them (not recorded which). The receptors derive from an adult woman who had mild COVID-19 (a few samples of this study predate the infection). Cell type and time point are not known. Each CDR3 is given with its conserved first and last residue. D genes are given only for firm matches. Rows may omit the clone size; those that give it use once, few, many or a size class.

TRBJ1-5 | - | TRBV12-3/TRBV12-4 | 15 | - | TGTGCCAGCAGTCCGAGCCAGGCACCCAATCAGCCCCAGCATTTT | CASSPSQAPNQPQHF
TRBJ2-7 | - | TRBV30 | 11 | - | TGTGCCTGCTTTCGGGGATACGAGCAGTACTTC | CACFRGYEQYF
TRBJ2-3 | - | TRBV9 | 15 | - | TGTGCCAGCAGCGTAGGGGTGGGCGGCACAGATACGCAGTATTTT | CASSVGVGGTDTQYF
TRBJ1-4 | - | TRBV19 | 13 | - | TGTGCCAGTAGGGACAGAATGCCTGAAAAACTGTTTTTT | CASRDRMPEKLFF
TRBJ1-2 | - | TRBV5-1 | 13 | - | TGCGCCAGCAGCTCCGGACTGAACTATGGCTACACCTTC | CASSSGLNYGYTF
TRBJ2-2 | few | TRBV9 | 13 | TRBD2 | TGTGCCAGCAGCGCCACTAGCGTCGGGGAGCTGTTTTTT | CASSATSVGELFF
TRBJ2-7 | - | TRBV7-2 | 16 | TRBD1 | TGTGCCAGCAGCCCTTGGGCGGGACAGGCCCCTTACGAGCAGTACTTC | CASSPWAGQAPYEQYF
TRBJ1-5 | many | TRBV6-2/TRBV6-3 | 14 | - | TGTGCCAGCAAGGGATTTGAGGGCAATCAGCCCCAGCATTTT | CASKGFEGNQPQHF
TRBJ2-7 | - | TRBV5-6 | 16 | TRBD1 | TGTGCCAGCAGCTTGAAGGGACAGGGGGCGTTCTACGAGCAGTACTTC | CASSLKGQGAFYEQYF
TRBJ1-1 | - | TRBV5-1 | 14 | - | TGCGCCAGCAGCCTGTGGGACGGGGCCACTGAAGCTTTCTTT | CASSLWDGATEAFF
TRBJ1-4 | - | TRBV5-6 | 13 | - | TGTGCCAGCAGCTTGGACCTGGGCGAAAAACTGTTTTTT | CASSLDLGEKLFF
TRBJ2-5 | - | TRBV9 | 15 | TRBD1 | TGTGCCAGCAGTGTAGACAGGGGTTGGTCTCGGACCCAGTACTTC | CASSVDRGWSRTQYF
TRBJ1-1 | - | TRBV7-9 | 19 | TRBD1 | TGTGCCAGCAGCTCCTTCGGGACAGGGATACAACTTGGGGACACTGAAGCTTTCTTT | CASSSFGTGIQLGDTEAFF
TRBJ2-1 | few | TRBV25-1 | 14 | - | TGTGCCAGCAGTGAAACCCTTAGAGGGGATGAGCAGTTCTTC | CASSETLRGDEQFF
TRBJ2-7 | - | TRBV6-2/TRBV6-3 | 16 | - | TGTGCCAGCAGCCCCAGACGGGCAGGCGGCTTCTACGAGCAGTACTTC | CASSPRRAGGFYEQYF
TRBJ2-7 | few | TRBV5-1 | 13 | - | TGCGCCAGCAGCTCGGGAGACGCCCACGAGCAGTACTTC | CASSSGDAHEQYF